The rows below give T cell receptor beta chains drawn from one sample of a study of OX40 agonist ivuxolimab in advanced cancers. The repertoire was sequenced with immunoSEQ multiplex PCR; TCRdb's copy has only in-frame clones and lacks some. The sample gives around 80,000 clones, approximately 85% of which show up once; more than 2% is in the top ten. Sequenced material: CD4+ or CD8+ T cells sorted from blood, taken in a trial of the OX40 agonist ivuxolimab. The receptors shown here come from an adult with an advanced solid tumor such as melanoma, head and neck, liver or kidney cancer. The CDR3 runs from the conserved cysteine through the conserved F or W. D genes are given only for firm matches. For some rows the clone size is stated as once, few or many, or as a class when expanded; others skip it.

J gene | clone size | V gene | D gene | CDR3 DNA | CDR3 protein
TRBJ2-7 | - | TRBV7-3 | - | TGTGCCAGCAGCTTAATAGCTCAGGCGTTTGACGAGCAGTACTTC | CASSLIAQAFDEQYF
TRBJ1-2 | - | TRBV4-1 | - | TGCGCCAGCAGCCAAGATAGAACAGCTAACTATGGCTACACCTTC | CASSQDRTANYGYTF
TRBJ2-5 | - | TRBV7-7 | - | TGTGCCAGCAGCCTCTCGGGGGAGACCCAGTACTTC | CASSLSGETQYF
TRBJ1-1 | few | TRBV5-1 | - | TGCGCCAGCAGCTTGCGTTCCGAGGGGGTCACTGAAGCTTTCTTT | CASSLRSEGVTEAFF
TRBJ2-5 | - | TRBV6-5 | - | TGTGCCAGCAGTTACGGGCAGAACCAAGAGACCCAGTACTTC | CASSYGQNQETQYF
TRBJ1-2 | - | TRBV5-6 | TRBD1 | TGTGCCAGCAGCCCCTGGACAGGGGACTATGGCTACACCTTC | CASSPWTGDYGYTF
TRBJ1-4 | - | TRBV11-1 | TRBD1 | TGTGCCAGCAGCGCCTTACAGGGGGCGAGAGAAAAACTGTTTTTT | CASSALQGAREKLFF
TRBJ2-5 | - | TRBV9 | TRBD1 | TGTGCCAGCAGCGTGGGGACAGGGATTCGGGAGACCCAGTACTTC | CASSVGTGIRETQYF
TRBJ2-3 | - | TRBV7-9 | - | TGTGCCAGCAACTCGCTGGGGGGGCGGACAGATACGCAGTATTTT | CASNSLGGRTDTQYF
TRBJ2-3 | few | TRBV5-6 | TRBD1 | TGTGCCAGCACTCTTACCCTCACAGGGGGCACAGATACGCAGTATTTT | CASTLTLTGGTDTQYF
TRBJ1-5 | - | TRBV7-2 | - | TGTGCCAGCAGCTTAGATATGCGATGGAGGCAGCCCCAGCATTTT | CASSLDMRWRQPQHF
TRBJ1-1 | once | TRBV9 | - | TGTGCCAGCAGCGTCGTGGGGGAGGACACTGAAGCTTTCTTT | CASSVVGEDTEAFF
TRBJ2-7 | - | TRBV4-2 | TRBD1 | TGTGCCAGCAGCCAAGAGGTGGGACAGGGAAATAGGGAGCAGTACTTC | CASSQEVGQGNREQYF
TRBJ1-4 | - | TRBV28 | - | TGTGCCAGCAGTTTCGGGGGTGGGAGAGAAAAACTGTTTTTT | CASSFGGGREKLFF
TRBJ1-2 | - | TRBV7-9 | - | TGTGCCAGCAGCTATGGACAGCGTAACTATGGCTACACCTTC | CASSYGQRNYGYTF
TRBJ1-2 | - | TRBV6-5 | - | TGTGCCAGCTTCGGGGCGCGTAACTATGGCTACACCTTC | CASFGARNYGYTF
TRBJ2-2 | - | TRBV4-2 | - | TGTGCCAGCAGTCAATCTATAAACAGCGCGAACACCGGGGAGCTGTTTTTT | CASSQSINSANTGELFF
TRBJ2-7 | - | TRBV27 | - | TGTGCCAGCAGTTTGGGCAGGGGAACCCCATCCTACGAGCAGTACTTC | CASSLGRGTPSYEQYF
TRBJ2-5 | once | TRBV5-1 | TRBD1 | TGCGCCAGCAGGGTAACGGGACAGGTGGGGGAGACCCAGTACTTC | CASRVTGQVGETQYF
TRBJ2-7 | - | TRBV7-2 | TRBD2 | TGTGCCAGCAGCCCGACCGGGGGGTCGCACTCCTACGAGCAGTACTTC | CASSPTGGSHSYEQYF
TRBJ2-5 | - | TRBV28 | TRBD2 | TGTGCCAGCAGTTTAAACAGCGGGGGTTTGAAGGAGACCCAGTACTTC | CASSLNSGGLKETQYF
TRBJ2-7 | - | TRBV7-3 | - | TGTGCCAGCAGCTTAGCTGGCAGGGGGGACGAGCAGTACTTC | CASSLAGRGDEQYF
TRBJ1-1 | - | TRBV6-5 | - | TGTGCCAGCAGTTACTCAGACACCTTGAACACTGAAGCTTTCTTT | CASSYSDTLNTEAFF
TRBJ1-1 | - | TRBV19 | TRBD1 | TGTGCCAGTAGAACTAGGGGGCCAAACACTGAAGCTTTCTTT | CASRTRGPNTEAFF
TRBJ1-2 | - | TRBV7-8 | - | TGTGCCAGCAGCTTAGTTCTAACTAACTATGGCTACACCTTC | CASSLVLTNYGYTF
TRBJ2-3 | - | TRBV10-3 | - | TGTGCCATCAGTGAGGGGGTGGGCACAGATACGCAGTATTTT | CAISEGVGTDTQYF
TRBJ1-4 | - | TRBV14 | - | TGTGCCAGCAGCCAAGATCTGGACACGAAACTGTTTTTT | CASSQDLDTKLFF
TRBJ1-1 | - | TRBV6-1 | - | TGTGCCAGCAGCGCCATACAGGGTATGCTAGCTTTCTTT | CASSAIQGMLAFF
TRBJ2-5 | - | TRBV7-2 | - | TGTGCCAGCAGGAACCGGGAGACGTACCAAGAGACCCAGTACTTC | CASRNRETYQETQYF
TRBJ2-5 | - | TRBV19 | TRBD1 | TGTGCCAGTAGTATAGATCTCTTTGGACAGGGGGCGCGGGAGACCCAGTACTTC | CASSIDLFGQGARETQYF
TRBJ2-1 | - | TRBV7-2 | TRBD2 | TGTGCCAGCAGCTCTCAGGTGGGCGGGGGGTTCTACAATGAGCAGTTCTTC | CASSSQVGGGFYNEQFF
TRBJ1-2 | - | TRBV6-1 | - | TGTGCCAGCAGTGGAGGCTTCAGGGTTTATGGCTACACCTTC | CASSGGFRVYGYTF
TRBJ2-2 | few | TRBV4-2 | TRBD2 | TGTGCCAGCAGCCAAGGACCTAGCGGGGGGAACACCGGGGAGCTGTTTTTT | CASSQGPSGGNTGELFF
TRBJ1-1 | few | TRBV5-1 | - | TGCGCCAGCCAGCTGGACACTGAAGCTTTCTTT | CASQLDTEAFF
TRBJ2-7 | once | TRBV7-2 | - | TGTGCCAGCAGCTTAGCGTCGGGGACCCCCTACGAGCAGTACTTC | CASSLASGTPYEQYF
TRBJ1-2 | - | TRBV4-1 | TRBD1 | TGCGCCAGCAGCCTGAGGACAGGGGGCGAGGATGGCTACACCTTC | CASSLRTGGEDGYTF
TRBJ2-7 | few | TRBV27 | TRBD1 | TGTGCCAGCAGTTTAGTCTCATCCGGGACAGGGAACGAGCAGTACTTC | CASSLVSSGTGNEQYF
TRBJ2-4 | - | TRBV7-2 | - | TGTGCCAGCAGCCCACAAGCCATTCAGTACTTC | CASSPQAIQYF
TRBJ2-7 | - | TRBV5-6 | - | TGTGCCAGCACTCGCCGCGGGGCCGGGTCCTACGAGCAGTACTTC | CASTRRGAGSYEQYF
TRBJ2-3 | - | TRBV10-1 | TRBD2 | TGCGCCAGCAGTGAGACTAGCGGGGGCACAGATACGCAGTATTTT | CASSETSGGTDTQYF
TRBJ1-5 | - | TRBV2 | - | TGTGCCAGCAGTGAATTTGGTGGCAATCAGCCCCAGCATTTT | CASSEFGGNQPQHF
TRBJ2-1 | - | TRBV13 | - | TGTGCCAGCATGGCCCCTCCCTACAATGAGCAGTTCTTC | CASMAPPYNEQFF
TRBJ1-3 | few | TRBV2 | - | TGTGCCAGCAGTACGTCCGGGAACACCATATATTTT | CASSTSGNTIYF
TRBJ1-1 | - | TRBV6-6 | - | TGTGCCAGCCTAGGGACGCGGCGGACTGAAGCTTTCTTT | CASLGTRRTEAFF
TRBJ1-1 | - | TRBV4-3 | - | TGCGCCAGCAGCCATGCAGGGGTGACTGAAGCTTTCTTT | CASSHAGVTEAFF
TRBJ1-1 | - | TRBV18 | - | TGTGCCAGCTCACCATCCCCAATTCAAGGGAGCGGTACTGAAGCTTTCTTT | CASSPSPIQGSGTEAFF
TRBJ2-5 | - | TRBV4-1 | TRBD2 | TGCGCCAGCAGCCCCAAATACCCTAGCGGGGGGGCTCCGGTGACCCAGTACTTC | CASSPKYPSGGAPVTQYF
TRBJ1-1 | - | TRBV28 | - | TGTGCCAGCAGTGTGTCCGGTACGGGGCTGGGCACTGAAGCTTTCTTT | CASSVSGTGLGTEAFF
TRBJ1-1 | - | TRBV9 | - | TGTGCCAGCAGCAAGGCAGAAACTTTGAACACTGAAGCTTTCTTT | CASSKAETLNTEAFF
TRBJ1-1 | - | TRBV2 | - | TGTGCCAGCGGACACGACACTGAAGCTTTCTTT | CASGHDTEAFF